This T cell receptor (beta chain) was captured in a study of radiation and T cells in renal cell carcinoma (dated by TCRdb to about 2020). Regarding the study in general: In total, some 50 samples, comprising some 25 tumors and some 27 peripheral blood samples, were subjected to TCR beta sequencing. Across all 53 samples, 4,000,000 or so unique CDR3 nucleotide sequences encoding roughly 2.7 million unique CDR3 amino acid sequences were identified.

This sample's time point label indicates: tumor resected at nephrectomy. The intended sense of this specimen's treatment or condition label: treatment-naive control, cytoreductive nephrectomy. For controls, tumors were taken from treatment-naive renal cell carcinoma patients who had cytoreductive nephrectomy with no radiation beforehand. All patients had renal cell carcinoma with clear cell pathology. Control tumors used for TCR sequencing came from a few females and 10 or so males, resected 2011 to 2014, with median age around 52 years (range about 35 to 82). The tumors were dissociated mechanically, digested with collagenase/hyaluronidase at 37 degrees C, processed in gentleMACS C tubes, and kept in liquid nitrogen. The QIAamp DNA Blood Mini Kit (Qiagen) was used to prepare genomic DNA for TCR sequencing. The analyses included just those samples that passed every quality control check. Beyond this particular receptor, the publication reports: Intratumoral heterogeneity went uncaptured because the only tumor material available was small regions of approximately 0.9 g. Compared with control tumors, irradiated tumors had a greater number of dominant CDR3 motifs, and those motifs took up a bigger portion of the repertoire. Higher TCR clonality was observed in irradiated tumors than in controls, with an average of about 50% of the repertoire accounted for by the top 100 clonotypes, compared with around 40% in nephrectomy-only tumors. Because the trial had a single-armed design, the trial could not examine how radiation dose or scheduling affected the TCR repertoire.

Trimming takes 7 bases from V and 7 bases from J, and the germline ends sit 16 bases apart. As encoded in the germline V gene, CDR1 is SQVTM while CDR2 is ANQGSEA. From the cysteine through the phenylalanine, the CDR3 covers 13 amino acids. Solely the CDR3 DNA is kept, with 39 bases framed from the first base. In the case of this clone: The clone's antigen remains unknown. No quality values exist for individual bases; no much larger clone is one base distant.

Following the manufacturer's recommendations, the immunoSEQ kit was used to generate TCR beta libraries from genomic DNA. To prepare the libraries, a first multiplex PCR with proprietary primers was run, followed by a second PCR that added unique barcodes, and a bead cleanup was done after each round. Each sample batch included a kit-provided positive control reaction and a negative control reaction. The final libraries were assessed on an Agilent 4200 TapeStation D1000 ScreenTape, pooled by volume, and quantified by qPCR. Sequencing was performed on an Illumina NextSeq500 with a MidOutput 150-cycle cartridge, and 156 Read1 and 15 Index1 cycles were run with kit custom primers. The pooled library was loaded at around 1.1 pM with a roughly 20% PhiX control spike-in. As for the authors' bioinformatics: The vendor-processed data were analyzed in R, and a clonotype was defined as all T cells that share the same CDR3 nucleotide sequence. In the clone abundance analyses, frequencies in each sample were normalized to that sample's 10,000 most abundant clones. Public T cell clones, averaging fewer than five per sample, were removed before analysis. The dominant motif analysis was done with ImmunoMap using the PAM10 matrix, a gap penalty of 30, and a homology threshold of 0.3, and motifs with a cumulative frequency of at least 0.01 were considered dominant. Here the immuneACCESS table is served through TCRdb, limited to in-frame sequences with V and J called. Missing clones are a known gap in these copies; in checked studies unresolved V genes cover under half, and the rest lacks a known reason. The V and J calls and clone size come from that table; D and trimming were worked out from the DNA. Within this sample are 12,000 to 15,000 clones, with around 57% of them counted one time only. The ten largest clones add up to 10% to 15% of the sample.

This clonotype was obtained from a man over 45 with renal cell carcinoma. The sequence is built from TRBV29-1 and TRBJ1-4; TRBD1 might be the D gene, on 6 matching bases. The material sequenced was tumor tissue, taken from a patient whose treatment was nephrectomy without radiotherapy. The CDR3 protein is CSGLQGGGEKLFF. The nucleotides are TGCAGCGGTCTACAGGGTGGGGGTGAAAAACTGTTTTTT.